This is a list of T cell receptor beta chains from one sample in a study of blood T cell repertoires in COVID-19. TCRdb keeps only in-frame clones here, not all; method: immunoSEQ multiplex PCR. The top ten clones hold 0.88% of a sample with roughly 120,000 clones, almost 90% of them seen once. Source material: peripheral blood. The receptors derive from a woman between 45 and 65 years old with active or convalescent COVID-19. Each CDR3 is given with its conserved first and last residue. D genes are given only for firm matches. Not every row has a clone size; where given, it reads once, few, many or a size class.

d_gene: -
len: 17
abundance: -
j_gene: TRBJ2-3
v_gene: TRBV7-8
CDR3aa: CASSPSGGGPSTDTQYF
CDR3nt: TGTGCCAGCAGCCCATCTGGGGGAGGTCCCAGCACAGATACGCAGTATTTT

d_gene: -
len: 14
abundance: -
j_gene: TRBJ1-1
v_gene: TRBV6-5
CDR3aa: CASSTPGRGTEAFF
CDR3nt: TGTGCCAGCAGTACCCCAGGGAGGGGCACTGAAGCTTTCTTT

d_gene: TRBD1
len: 13
abundance: -
j_gene: TRBJ1-2
v_gene: TRBV10-3
CDR3aa: CAIADRDSSGYTF
CDR3nt: TGTGCCATAGCCGACAGGGATTCGTCCGGCTACACCTTC

d_gene: -
len: 14
abundance: few
j_gene: TRBJ1-2
v_gene: TRBV25-1
CDR3aa: CASSEGRGISGYTF
CDR3nt: TGTGCCAGCAGTGAAGGCCGGGGTATCTCTGGCTACACCTTC

d_gene: TRBD1
len: 15
abundance: few
j_gene: TRBJ1-2
v_gene: TRBV5-1
CDR3aa: CASSRTSTGNYGYTF
CDR3nt: TGCGCCAGCAGCCGTACCTCGACAGGGAACTATGGCTACACCTTC

d_gene: TRBD1
len: 13
abundance: -
j_gene: TRBJ2-7
v_gene: TRBV7-6
CDR3aa: CASSPWDSYEQYF
CDR3nt: TGTGCCAGCAGCCCTTGGGACAGCTACGAGCAGTACTTC

d_gene: TRBD1
len: 15
abundance: -
j_gene: TRBJ1-4
v_gene: TRBV9
CDR3aa: CASSVEDRSNEKLFF
CDR3nt: TGTGCCAGCAGCGTAGAGGACAGGTCGAATGAAAAACTGTTTTTT

d_gene: -
len: 14
abundance: -
j_gene: TRBJ1-3
v_gene: TRBV19
CDR3aa: CASSPPGAGNTIYF
CDR3nt: TGTGCCAGTAGTCCCCCAGGGGCTGGAAACACCATATATTTT

d_gene: -
len: 14
abundance: -
j_gene: TRBJ1-6
v_gene: TRBV27
CDR3aa: CASRETGFNSPLHF
CDR3nt: TGTGCCAGCAGGGAAACAGGGTTCAATTCACCCCTCCACTTT

d_gene: TRBD1
len: 13
abundance: -
j_gene: TRBJ2-7
v_gene: TRBV11-3
CDR3aa: CASSSGQNPVQYF
CDR3nt: TGTGCCAGCAGCTCGGGACAGAACCCGGTGCAGTACTTC

d_gene: TRBD1
len: 16
abundance: -
j_gene: TRBJ1-2
v_gene: TRBV11-2
CDR3aa: CASSSAGTAINYGYTF
CDR3nt: TGTGCCAGCAGCTCCGCCGGGACAGCTATTAACTATGGCTACACCTTC

d_gene: -
len: 13
abundance: -
j_gene: TRBJ2-7
v_gene: TRBV11-2
CDR3aa: CASSSSYAYEQYF
CDR3nt: TGTGCCAGCAGCTCCTCCTACGCCTACGAGCAGTACTTC

d_gene: TRBD1
len: 12
abundance: -
j_gene: TRBJ1-2
v_gene: TRBV4-3
CDR3aa: CASSRQGYGYTF
CDR3nt: TGCGCCAGCAGCCGACAGGGTTATGGCTACACCTTC

d_gene: TRBD1
len: 15
abundance: -
j_gene: TRBJ2-1
v_gene: TRBV19
CDR3aa: CASSISRDRVNEQFF
CDR3nt: TGTGCCAGTAGTATCAGCCGGGACAGGGTGAATGAGCAGTTCTTC

d_gene: TRBD1
len: 14
abundance: -
j_gene: TRBJ1-1
v_gene: TRBV28
CDR3aa: CASSSTGGGTEAFF
CDR3nt: TGTGCCAGCAGTTCTACAGGGGGTGGCACTGAAGCTTTCTTT

d_gene: -
len: 15
abundance: -
j_gene: TRBJ2-7
v_gene: TRBV18
CDR3aa: CASSPHPRGAYEQYF
CDR3nt: TGTGCCAGCTCACCCCACCCGCGGGGTGCCTACGAGCAGTACTTC

d_gene: -
len: 14
abundance: -
j_gene: TRBJ2-2
v_gene: TRBV28
CDR3aa: CASRDSRYTGELFF
CDR3nt: TGTGCCAGCAGGGACTCTAGGTACACCGGGGAGCTGTTTTTT

d_gene: TRBD2
len: 14
abundance: few
j_gene: TRBJ2-7
v_gene: TRBV27
CDR3aa: CASRAGGPRYEQYF
CDR3nt: TGTGCCAGCAGGGCGGGAGGGCCTAGGTACGAGCAGTACTTC

d_gene: TRBD1
len: 13
abundance: -
j_gene: TRBJ1-4
v_gene: TRBV23-1
CDR3aa: CASRQGTNEKLFF
CDR3nt: TGCGCCAGCCGACAGGGTACTAATGAAAAACTGTTTTTT

d_gene: TRBD2
len: 17
abundance: once
j_gene: TRBJ2-1
v_gene: TRBV5-4
CDR3aa: CASSLGGLAGKNNEQFF
CDR3nt: TGTGCCAGCAGCTTGGGGGGACTAGCGGGGAAGAACAATGAGCAGTTCTTC

d_gene: -
len: 11
abundance: -
j_gene: TRBJ2-3
v_gene: TRBV7-9
CDR3aa: CASSQTDTQYF
CDR3nt: TGTGCCAGCAGCCAAACAGATACGCAGTATTTT

d_gene: TRBD1
len: 15
abundance: -
j_gene: TRBJ2-3
v_gene: TRBV7-9
CDR3aa: CASSFGQGVADTQYF
CDR3nt: TGTGCCAGCAGCTTTGGACAGGGAGTAGCAGATACGCAGTATTTT

d_gene: TRBD1
len: 15
abundance: -
j_gene: TRBJ1-2
v_gene: TRBV9
CDR3aa: CASSAVTTGIGGYTF
CDR3nt: TGTGCCAGCAGCGCAGTAACGACAGGGATTGGCGGCTACACCTTC

d_gene: -
len: 12
abundance: few
j_gene: TRBJ1-2
v_gene: TRBV3-1/TRBV3-2
CDR3aa: CASSQGVGGYTF
CDR3nt: TGTGCCAGCAGCCAAGGGGTGGGCGGCTACACCTTC

d_gene: TRBD2
len: 15
abundance: -
j_gene: TRBJ2-7
v_gene: TRBV27
CDR3aa: CASSLQSGSIYEQYF
CDR3nt: TGTGCCAGCAGTCTCCAAAGCGGGAGTATCTACGAGCAGTACTTC

d_gene: -
len: 16
abundance: -
j_gene: TRBJ2-7
v_gene: TRBV2
CDR3aa: CASSEPPFRVADEQYF
CDR3nt: TGTGCCAGCAGTGAACCACCCTTCCGGGTAGCGGACGAGCAGTACTTC

d_gene: -
len: 15
abundance: -
j_gene: TRBJ1-1
v_gene: TRBV13
CDR3aa: CASSSPGQRNTEAFF
CDR3nt: TGTGCCAGCAGCTCCCCCGGACAGAGGAACACTGAAGCTTTCTTT

d_gene: -
len: 14
abundance: once
j_gene: TRBJ1-1
v_gene: TRBV18
CDR3aa: CASSRLSEGLEAFF
CDR3nt: TGTGCCAGCTCACGTTTATCGGAGGGCCTAGAAGCTTTCTTT

d_gene: TRBD1
len: 13
abundance: -
j_gene: TRBJ2-7
v_gene: TRBV27
CDR3aa: CASSLGQTYEQYF
CDR3nt: TGTGCCAGCAGTTTGGGACAGACCTACGAGCAGTACTTC

d_gene: TRBD1
len: 14
abundance: -
j_gene: TRBJ1-2
v_gene: TRBV19
CDR3aa: CASLSNRGNYGYTF
CDR3nt: TGTGCCAGTCTTTCGAACAGGGGTAACTATGGCTACACCTTC

d_gene: -
len: 14
abundance: -
j_gene: TRBJ2-7
v_gene: TRBV18
CDR3aa: CASRHGGVSYEQYF
CDR3nt: TGTGCCTCCCGGCACGGCGGGGTCTCCTACGAGCAGTACTTC

d_gene: TRBD2
len: 16
abundance: -
j_gene: TRBJ2-3
v_gene: TRBV11-3
CDR3aa: CASSLKAGGPDDTQYF
CDR3nt: TGTGCCAGCAGCTTAAAGGCGGGAGGACCAGACGATACGCAGTATTTT

d_gene: TRBD1
len: 18
abundance: -
j_gene: TRBJ1-5
v_gene: TRBV5-5
CDR3aa: CASSFGTGAIYSNQPQHF
CDR3nt: TGTGCCAGCAGCTTCGGGACAGGGGCGATCTATAGCAATCAGCCCCAGCATTTT